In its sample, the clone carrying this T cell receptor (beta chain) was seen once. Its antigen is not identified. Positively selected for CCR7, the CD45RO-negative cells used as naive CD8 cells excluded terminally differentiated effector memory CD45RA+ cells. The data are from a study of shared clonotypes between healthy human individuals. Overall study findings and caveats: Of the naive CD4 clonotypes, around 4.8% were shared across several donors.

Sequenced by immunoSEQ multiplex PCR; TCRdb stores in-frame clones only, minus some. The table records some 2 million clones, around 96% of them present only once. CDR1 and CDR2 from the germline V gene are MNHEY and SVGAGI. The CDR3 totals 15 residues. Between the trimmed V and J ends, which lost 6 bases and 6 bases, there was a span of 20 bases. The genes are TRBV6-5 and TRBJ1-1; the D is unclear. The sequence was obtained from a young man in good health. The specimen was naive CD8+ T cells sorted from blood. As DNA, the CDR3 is TGTGCCAGCAGGGACGACCCAGAAGGATGGTCTGAAGCTTTCTTT. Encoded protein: CASRDDPEGWSEAFF.